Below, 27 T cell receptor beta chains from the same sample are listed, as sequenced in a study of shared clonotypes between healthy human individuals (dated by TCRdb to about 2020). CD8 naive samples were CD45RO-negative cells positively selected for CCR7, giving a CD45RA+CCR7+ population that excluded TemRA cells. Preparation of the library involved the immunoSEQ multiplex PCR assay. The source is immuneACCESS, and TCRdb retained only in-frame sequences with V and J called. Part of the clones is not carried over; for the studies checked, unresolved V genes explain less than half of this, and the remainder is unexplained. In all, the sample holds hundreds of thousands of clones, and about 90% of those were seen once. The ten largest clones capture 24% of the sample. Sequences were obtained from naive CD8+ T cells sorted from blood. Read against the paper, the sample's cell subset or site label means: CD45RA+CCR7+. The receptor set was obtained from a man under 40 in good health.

The CDR3 nucleotides read TGTGCCAGCAGTTCCCCCGACAGGGTTGGTCGGGGAGCTTTCTTT. The encoded protein is CASSSPDRVGRGAFF. V gene TRBV28 combines with J gene TRBJ1-1; TRBD1 agrees at 7 bases. The CDR3 covers 15 residues. V shed 4 bases, J shed 10 bases, and the junction held 15 bases outside the gene matches. The V gene's germline CDR1 is MDHEN and CDR2 SYDVKM.

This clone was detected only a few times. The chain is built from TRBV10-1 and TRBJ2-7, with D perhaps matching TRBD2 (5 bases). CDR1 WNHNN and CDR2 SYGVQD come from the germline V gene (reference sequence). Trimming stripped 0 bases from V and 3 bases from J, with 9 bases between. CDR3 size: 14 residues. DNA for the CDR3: TGCGCCAGCAGTGAGTCGAGGGATGGCTACGAGCAGTACTTC. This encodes CASSESRDGYEQYF.

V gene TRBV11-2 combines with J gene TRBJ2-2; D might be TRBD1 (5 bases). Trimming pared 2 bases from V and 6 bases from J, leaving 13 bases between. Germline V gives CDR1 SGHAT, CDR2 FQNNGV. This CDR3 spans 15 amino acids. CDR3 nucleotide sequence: TGTGCCAGCAGCTTATTGGCAGGGTACGCCGGGGAGCTGTTTTTT. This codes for CASSLLAGYAGELFF.

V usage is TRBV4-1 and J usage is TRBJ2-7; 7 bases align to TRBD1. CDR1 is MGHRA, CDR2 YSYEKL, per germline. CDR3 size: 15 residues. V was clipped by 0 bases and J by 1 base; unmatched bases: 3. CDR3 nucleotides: TGCGCCAGCAGCCAAGAGGGACAGCCATCCTACGAGCAGTACTTC. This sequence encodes CASSQEGQPSYEQYF.

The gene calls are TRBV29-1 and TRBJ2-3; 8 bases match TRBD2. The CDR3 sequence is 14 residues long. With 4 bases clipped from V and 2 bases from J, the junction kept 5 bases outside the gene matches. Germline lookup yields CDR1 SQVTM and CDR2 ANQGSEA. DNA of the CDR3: TGCAGCGTTGCAACTAGCGGATTCACAGATACGCAGTATTTT. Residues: CSVATSGFTDTQYF.

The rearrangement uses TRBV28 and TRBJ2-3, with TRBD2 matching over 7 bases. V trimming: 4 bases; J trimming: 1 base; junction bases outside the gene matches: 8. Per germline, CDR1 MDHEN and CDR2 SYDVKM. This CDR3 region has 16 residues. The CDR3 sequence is CASSSGRETGTDTQYF. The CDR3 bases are TGTGCCAGCAGTTCAGGGAGGGAAACTGGCACAGATACGCAGTATTTT.

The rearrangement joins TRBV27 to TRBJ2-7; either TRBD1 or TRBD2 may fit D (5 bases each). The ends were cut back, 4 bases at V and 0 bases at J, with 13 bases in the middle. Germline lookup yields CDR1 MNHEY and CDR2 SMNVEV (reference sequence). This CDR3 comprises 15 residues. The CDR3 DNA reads TGTGCCAGCAGTTGGCGCTCGGGACCCTCCTACGAGCAGTACTTC. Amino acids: CASSWRSGPSYEQYF.

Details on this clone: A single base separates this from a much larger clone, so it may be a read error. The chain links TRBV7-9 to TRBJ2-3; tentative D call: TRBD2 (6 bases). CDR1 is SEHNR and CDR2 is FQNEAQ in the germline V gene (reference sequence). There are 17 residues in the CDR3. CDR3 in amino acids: CASSAPDGLFQPDTRYF. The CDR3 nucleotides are TGTGCCAGCAGCGCACCGGATGGACTATTTCAACCAGATACGCGGTATTTT. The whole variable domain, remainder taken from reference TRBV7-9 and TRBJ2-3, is DTGVSQNPRHKITKRGQNVTFRCDPISEHNRLYWYRQTLGQGPEFLTYFQNEAQLEKSRLLSDRFSAERPKGSFSTLEIQRTEQGDSAMYLCASSAPDGLFQPDTRYFGPGTRLTVL.

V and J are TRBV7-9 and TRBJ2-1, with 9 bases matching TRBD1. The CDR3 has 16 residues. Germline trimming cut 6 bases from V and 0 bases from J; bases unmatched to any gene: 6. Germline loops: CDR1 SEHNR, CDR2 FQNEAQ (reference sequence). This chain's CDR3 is CASRPGTGSSYNEQFF. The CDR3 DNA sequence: TGTGCCAGCAGACCCGGGACAGGGTCCTCCTACAATGAGCAGTTCTTC. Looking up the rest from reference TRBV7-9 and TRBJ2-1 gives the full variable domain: DTGVSQNPRHKITKRGQNVTFRCDPISEHNRLYWYRQTLGQGPEFLTYFQNEAQLEKSRLLSDRFSAERPKGSFSTLEIQRTEQGDSAMYLCASRPGTGSSYNEQFFGPGTRLTVL.

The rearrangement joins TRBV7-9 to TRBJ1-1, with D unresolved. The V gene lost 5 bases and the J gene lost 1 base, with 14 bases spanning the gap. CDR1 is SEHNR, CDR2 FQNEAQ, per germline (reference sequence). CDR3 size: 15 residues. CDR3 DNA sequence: TGTGCCAGCAGCCTCTGGGTCCAGCCGAACACTGAAGCTTTCTTT. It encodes CASSLWVQPNTEAFF.

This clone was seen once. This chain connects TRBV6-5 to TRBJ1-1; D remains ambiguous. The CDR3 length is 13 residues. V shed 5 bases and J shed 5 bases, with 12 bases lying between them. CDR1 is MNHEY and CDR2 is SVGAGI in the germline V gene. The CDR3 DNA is TGTGCCAGCAGTCCGTCCGGTTGGACTGAAGCTTTCTTT. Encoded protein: CASSPSGWTEAFF.

CDR3 in amino acids: CAWAPRGQGAVQPQHF. In DNA form, the CDR3 reads TGTGCCTGGGCGCCTCGGGGGCAGGGGGCGGTTCAGCCCCAGCATTTT. The gene calls are TRBV30 and TRBJ1-5; TRBD1 agrees at 8 bases. This CDR3 has 16 residues. V lost 5 bases, J lost 6 bases, and 15 bases stayed unmatched. The germline CDR1 and CDR2 sequences are GTSNPN and SVGIG (reference sequence).

The CDR3 region is CASSRAAAAGELFF. The CDR3 coding sequence is TGTGCCAGCTCACGTGCTGCGGCCGCCGGGGAGCTGTTTTTT. V usage is TRBV18 and J usage is TRBJ2-2, with D unresolved. Germline assignment: CDR1 KGHSH and CDR2 LQKENI. The CDR3 covers 14 residues. The V gene lost 4 bases and the J gene lost 6 bases, with 12 bases spanning the gap.

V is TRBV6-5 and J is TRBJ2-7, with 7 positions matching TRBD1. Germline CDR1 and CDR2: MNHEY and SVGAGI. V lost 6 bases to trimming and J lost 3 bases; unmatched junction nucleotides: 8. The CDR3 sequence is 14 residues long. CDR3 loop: CASSLTTGNYEQYF. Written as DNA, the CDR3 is TGTGCCAGCAGCCTAACGACAGGGAACTACGAGCAGTACTTC.

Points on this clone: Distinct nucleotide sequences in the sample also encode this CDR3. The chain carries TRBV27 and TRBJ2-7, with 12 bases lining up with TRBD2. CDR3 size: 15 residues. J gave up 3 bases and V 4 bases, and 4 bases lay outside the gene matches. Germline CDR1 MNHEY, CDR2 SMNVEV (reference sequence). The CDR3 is CASSSLAGGLYEQYF. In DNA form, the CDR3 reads TGTGCCAGCAGTTCTCTAGCGGGAGGGCTCTACGAGCAGTACTTC.

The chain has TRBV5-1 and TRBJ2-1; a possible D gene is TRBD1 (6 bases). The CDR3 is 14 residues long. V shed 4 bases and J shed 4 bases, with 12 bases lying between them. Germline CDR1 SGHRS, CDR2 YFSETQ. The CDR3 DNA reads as TGCGCCAGCAGCCCGATGGGGGCGTACAATGAGCAGTTCTTC. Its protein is CASSPMGAYNEQFF. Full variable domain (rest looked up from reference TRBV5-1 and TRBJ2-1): KAGVTQTPRYLIKTRGQQVTLSCSPISGHRSVSWYQQTPGQGLQFLFEYFSETQRNKGNFPGRFSGRQFSNSRSEMNVSTLELGDSALYLCASSPMGAYNEQFFGPGTRLTVL.

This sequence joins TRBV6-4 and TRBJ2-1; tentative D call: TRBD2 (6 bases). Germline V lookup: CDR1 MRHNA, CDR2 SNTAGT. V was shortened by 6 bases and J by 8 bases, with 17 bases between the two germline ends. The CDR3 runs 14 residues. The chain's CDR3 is CASSGLSALYEQFF. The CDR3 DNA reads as TGTGCCAGCAGCGGACTAAGCGCCTTGTATGAGCAGTTCTTC.

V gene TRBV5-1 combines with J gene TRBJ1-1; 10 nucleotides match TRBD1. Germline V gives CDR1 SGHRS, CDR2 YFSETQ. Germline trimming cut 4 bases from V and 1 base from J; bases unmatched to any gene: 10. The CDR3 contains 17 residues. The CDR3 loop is CASSKKGQGRPNTEAFF. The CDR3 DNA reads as TGCGCCAGCAGCAAAAAGGGACAGGGGAGGCCGAACACTGAAGCTTTCTTT. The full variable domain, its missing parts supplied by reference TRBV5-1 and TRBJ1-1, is KAGVTQTPRYLIKTRGQQVTLSCSPISGHRSVSWYQQTPGQGLQFLFEYFSETQRNKGNFPGRFSGRQFSNSRSEMNVSTLELGDSALYLCASSKKGQGRPNTEAFFGQGTRLTVV.

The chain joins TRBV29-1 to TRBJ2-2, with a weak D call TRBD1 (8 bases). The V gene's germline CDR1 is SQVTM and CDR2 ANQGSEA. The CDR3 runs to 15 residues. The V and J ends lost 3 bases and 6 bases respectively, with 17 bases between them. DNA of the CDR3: TGCAGCGTTGAGCGGACAGGGCGGGGGTCCGGGGAGCTGTTTTTT. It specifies CSVERTGRGSGELFF.

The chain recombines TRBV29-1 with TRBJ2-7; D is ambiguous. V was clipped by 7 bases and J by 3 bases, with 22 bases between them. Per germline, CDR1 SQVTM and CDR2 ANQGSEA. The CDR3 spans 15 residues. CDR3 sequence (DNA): TGCAGCGGTATAATGTGGCAGGTTTCGGGCTACGAGCAGTACTTC. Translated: CSGIMWQVSGYEQYF.

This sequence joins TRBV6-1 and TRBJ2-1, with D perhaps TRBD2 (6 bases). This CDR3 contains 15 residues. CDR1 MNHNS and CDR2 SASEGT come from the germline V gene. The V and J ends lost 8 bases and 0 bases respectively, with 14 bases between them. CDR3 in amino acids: CASCSGYSSYNEQFF. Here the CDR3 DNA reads TGTGCCAGCTGTAGCGGTTATAGCTCCTACAATGAGCAGTTCTTC.

DNA of the CDR3: TGTGCCAGCAGCTGCCGGGACAGGGTGTTGGATGAGCAGTTCTTC. This codes for CASSCRDRVLDEQFF. The V call is TRBV13, the J call TRBJ2-1, with 9 bases aligning to TRBD1. Trimming removed 4 bases from V and 8 bases from J; junction bases left unmatched: 9. Per the germline V gene, CDR1 is PRHDT and CDR2 is FYEKMQ (reference sequence). This CDR3 contains 15 residues.

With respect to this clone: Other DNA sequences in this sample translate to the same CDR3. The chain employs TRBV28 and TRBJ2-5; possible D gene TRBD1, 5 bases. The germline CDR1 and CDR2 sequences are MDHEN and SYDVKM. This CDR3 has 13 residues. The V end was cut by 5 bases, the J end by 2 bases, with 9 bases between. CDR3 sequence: CASSPRVQETQYF. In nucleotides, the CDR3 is TGTGCCAGCAGTCCCAGGGTTCAAGAGACCCAGTACTTC.

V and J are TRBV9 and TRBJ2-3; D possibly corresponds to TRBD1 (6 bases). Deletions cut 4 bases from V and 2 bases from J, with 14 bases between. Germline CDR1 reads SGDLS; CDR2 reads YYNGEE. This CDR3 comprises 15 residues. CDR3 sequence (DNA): TGTGCCAGCAGCCTCTTAGGACAGCACACAGATACGCAGTATTTT. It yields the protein CASSLLGQHTDTQYF. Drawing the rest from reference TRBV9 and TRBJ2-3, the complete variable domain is DSGVTQTPKHLITATGQRVTLRCSPRSGDLSVYWYQQSLDQGLQFLIQYYNGEERAKGNILERFSAQQFPDLHSELNLSSLELGDSALYFCASSLLGQHTDTQYFGPGTRLTVL.

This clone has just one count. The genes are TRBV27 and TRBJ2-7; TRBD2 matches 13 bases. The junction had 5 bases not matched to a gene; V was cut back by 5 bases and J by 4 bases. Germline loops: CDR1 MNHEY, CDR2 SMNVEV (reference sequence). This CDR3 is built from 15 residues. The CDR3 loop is CASSVTSGRTYEQYF. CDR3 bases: TGTGCCAGCAGTGTGACTAGCGGGAGGACGTACGAGCAGTACTTC.

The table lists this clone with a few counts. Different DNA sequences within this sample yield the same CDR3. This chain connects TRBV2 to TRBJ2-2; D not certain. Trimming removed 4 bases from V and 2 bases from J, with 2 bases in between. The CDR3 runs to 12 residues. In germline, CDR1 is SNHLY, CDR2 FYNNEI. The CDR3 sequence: CASSGNTGELFF. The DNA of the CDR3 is TGTGCCAGCAGTGGCAACACCGGGGAGCTGTTTTTT. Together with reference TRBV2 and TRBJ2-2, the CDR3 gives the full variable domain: EPEVTQTPSHQVTQMGQEVILRCVPISNHLYFYWYRQILGQKVEFLVSFYNNEISEKSEIFDDQFSVERPDGSNFTLKIRSTKLEDSAMYFCASSGNTGELFFGEGSRLTVL.

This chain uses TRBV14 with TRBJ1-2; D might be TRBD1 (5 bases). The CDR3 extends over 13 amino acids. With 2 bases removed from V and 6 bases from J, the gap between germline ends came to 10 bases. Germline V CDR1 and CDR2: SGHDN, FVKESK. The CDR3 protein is CASSQLRDHGYTF. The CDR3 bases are TGTGCCAGCAGCCAACTTAGGGACCATGGCTACACCTTC.